The 10 T cell receptor beta chains below all came from one sample that was sequenced in a study of regulatory T cells in long-lasting Graves disease. Regarding time point: newly diagnosed GD, antithyroid drugs for less than 3 months. Construction of the TCR library relied on RNA isolated from PBMCs. Arm-PCR of CDR3 regions and iRepertoire HTBI primers were the basis on which TCR beta libraries were built. TCRdb called the multiplex PCR reads again in MiXCR, with one record for every CDR3 protein. The table includes 530,000 or so distinct CDR3 sequences, 16% detected once. These data were also filed under a second study, of T cells in Graves' hyperthyroidism and ophthalmopathy.

This specimen was peripheral blood mononuclear cells (PBMCs), taken at new diagnosis, from a patient treated with antithyroid drugs. These receptors came from a man younger than 30 with Graves disease.

This clonotype was detected a few times. This chain joins TRBV6-1 and TRBJ1-1; 7 positions agree with TRBD1. Germline V gives CDR1 MNHNS, CDR2 SASEGT. This CDR3 has 19 amino acids. Trimming at V came to 6 bases and at J to 1 base, leaving 20 bases not matched to a gene. The DNA for the CDR3 is TGTGCCAGCAGGAGGGAAGCGACAGGGAGAATTGCCGCGAACACTGAAGCTTTCTTT. Protein: CASRREATGRIAANTEAFF.

This clonotype was observed a few times. The rearrangement links TRBV11-3 to TRBJ2-1, with 10 bases identical to TRBD1. The CDR3 has 15 residues. Germline CDR1 reads SGHNT; CDR2 reads YENEEA. The trim removed 5 bases at V and 4 bases at J, leaving 5 bases unmatched. The CDR3 nucleotides read TGTGCCAGCAGCCTGGGACAGGGGTTATACAATGAGCAGTTCTTC. Its translation: CASSLGQGLYNEQFF.

The sample holds a few counts of this clonotype. The chain couples TRBV5-1 to TRBJ2-7, with D perhaps matching TRBD2 (6 bases). The CDR3 loop spans 17 amino acids. V lost 1 base to trimming and J lost 2 bases, with 19 bases between them. Germline CDR1 reads SGHRS; CDR2 reads YFSETQ. CDR3 bases: TGCGCCAGCAGCTTGTTTCGTCCCGGGACTTCTCCCTACGAGCAGTACTTC. Its translation: CASSLFRPGTSPYEQYF.

This clonotype has ten or more counts. The chain is built from TRBV27 and TRBJ1-5, with 7 bases identical to TRBD1. V shed 4 bases and J 2 bases; nucleotides not matched to a gene: 2. The length of the CDR3 is 14 residues. The germline V gene has CDR1 MNHEY and CDR2 SMNVEV (reference sequence). In DNA form, the CDR3 reads TGTGCCAGCAGTTGGGGGACAGGCAATCAGCCCCAGCATTTT. This encodes CASSWGTGNQPQHF.

At least ten counts were recorded for this clonotype. This rearrangement joins TRBV27 to TRBJ1-2, with D tentatively TRBD1 (5 bases). V was pared by 6 bases and J by 4 bases, with 15 bases between. This CDR3 region has 14 residues. CDR1 MNHEY and CDR2 SMNVEV come from the germline V gene (reference sequence). In DNA form, the CDR3 reads TGTGCCAGCAGGACCCGGGGCAGTGGCTATGGCTACACCTTC. Residues: CASRTRGSGYGYTF.

Notes on this clonotype: This may be a read error: a much more frequent sequence differs by one nucleotide. The chain combines TRBV7-8 with TRBJ1-1; no definite D call. This CDR3 region has 11 residues. Germline assignment: CDR1 SGHVS and CDR2 FQNEAQ. CDR3 nucleotides: TGTGCCAGCAGCTTACTGGGTGAAGCTTCCTTT. As protein: CASSLLGEASF.

This clonotype was counted many times. The CDR3 sequence is CSVERDVNTGELFF. CDR3 sequence (DNA): TGCAGCGTTGAACGTGACGTGAACACCGGGGAGCTGTTTTTT. The rearrangement joins TRBV29-1 to TRBJ2-2; no definite D call. V was trimmed by 2 bases and J by 1 base, leaving 8 bases between them. The length of the CDR3 is 14 residues. Looked up from germline, CDR1 is SQVTM and CDR2 is ANQGSEA.

CDR3 sequence reads: CSAITDRGDTQYF. Here the CDR3 DNA reads TGCAGTGCCATAACGGACAGGGGAGATACGCAGTATTTT. The J gene is TRBJ2-3, the V gene TRBV20-1; 9 bases fit TRBD1. The CDR3 consists of 13 residues. Germline V gene data show CDR1 as DFQATT and CDR2 as SNEGSKA (reference sequence). Trimming at V came to 6 bases and at J to 5 bases, leaving 6 bases not matched to a gene.

This clonotype was detected ten times or more. The chain couples TRBV3-1 to TRBJ1-1; D gene ambiguous. Germline CDR1 and CDR2: LGHDT and YNNKEL (reference sequence). Trimming removed 8 bases at V and 1 base at J, with 8 bases between. There are 12 residues in the CDR3. The CDR3 spells CASRGRNTEAFF. The CDR3 DNA is TGTGCCAGCCGAGGAAGGAACACTGAAGCTTTCTTT.

This clonotype was found a few times. This chain links TRBV10-3 with TRBJ2-6, with 10 bases matching TRBD1. Losses at the gene ends were 6 bases for V and 0 bases for J; bases not matched to a gene: 11. Germline values: CDR1 ENHRY, CDR2 SYGVKD. This CDR3 comprises 19 residues. CDR3 bases: TGTGCCATCAGCCGCCGGACGGGACAGGGGTCCTCTGGGGCCAACGTCCTGACTTTC. It is translated as CAISRRTGQGSSGANVLTF.